This TCR beta chain is from a study of early T cells in non-severe SARS-CoV-2 infection. The overall study: Bulk RNA from unsorted whole blood was sequenced; chains were unpaired. Notes on the study in general: Using VDJdb, the matching emphasized anti-spike CD8 responses while missing private and CD4 specificities.

This CDR3 comprises 13 residues. Between the trimmed V and J ends, which lost 5 bases and 4 bases, there was a span of 10 bases. Germline V gene data show CDR1 as LNHDA and CDR2 as SQIVND (reference sequence). On this clonotype itself: Its cognate antigen is unknown.

Unique molecular identifiers were attached to individual cDNA molecules. Each CDR3 protein gets one entry after TCRdb re-called the 5' RACE reads with MiXCR. The table has over 30,000 distinct CDR3 sequences, 5.7% seen once; the top ten hold 5% to 6%. This chain links TRBV19 with TRBJ2-3; D may be TRBD1 (6 bases). Sequencing was done on a sample of whole blood. The receptor's source is an adult who was a healthcare worker with PCR-confirmed SARS-CoV-2 infection or an uninfected control (not recorded which). The CDR3 is CASSLRQADTQYF. CDR3 nucleotide sequence: TGTGCCAGTAGTCTCCGACAGGCAGATACGCAGTATTTT.